A selection of T cell receptor beta chains follows, all from one sample in a study of blood T cells in healthy people across ages. TCRdb re-called the 5' RACE reads with MiXCR, one entry per CDR3 protein. The table records roughly 700,000 distinct CDR3 sequences, 45% to 50% of them present only once. The sequencing input was blood. The source is an older woman in good health. The CDR3 runs from the conserved cysteine through the conserved F or W. A D gene is named only where the DNA matches it firmly. Rows may omit the clone size; those that give it use once, few, many or a size class.

v_call: TRBV7-2; d_call: NA; clone_size: NA; j_call: TRBJ2-1; cdr3_nt: TGTGCCAGCGGCAACTTCGATGAGCAGTTCTTC; cdr3_aa: CASGNFDEQFF
v_call: TRBV10-3; d_call: TRBD1; clone_size: NA; j_call: TRBJ1-6; cdr3_nt: TGTGCCATCAGCCGGGACAGGGATAATTCACCCCTCCACTTT; cdr3_aa: CAISRDRDNSPLHF
v_call: TRBV18; d_call: NA; clone_size: NA; j_call: TRBJ2-5; cdr3_nt: TGTGCCAGCTCACCAAACCAGGGGGGTGAGACCCAGTACTTC; cdr3_aa: CASSPNQGGETQYF
v_call: TRBV11-1; d_call: NA; clone_size: NA; j_call: TRBJ2-3; cdr3_nt: TGTGCCAGCAGCCGAGGGACCGGGGATTGGGATACGCAGTATTTT; cdr3_aa: CASSRGTGDWDTQYF
v_call: TRBV5-1; d_call: NA; clone_size: NA; j_call: TRBJ2-5; cdr3_nt: TGCGCCAGCACCCTACAGGGTTTACAAGAGACCCAGTACTTC; cdr3_aa: CASTLQGLQETQYF
v_call: TRBV18; d_call: NA; clone_size: few; j_call: TRBJ1-2; cdr3_nt: TGTGCCAGCTCACCAGTCGGGTATGGCTACACCTTC; cdr3_aa: CASSPVGYGYTF
v_call: TRBV5-1; d_call: TRBD1; clone_size: NA; j_call: TRBJ1-5; cdr3_nt: TGCGCCAGCAGCTTGGGGGGACAGATCAATCAGCCCCAGCATTTT; cdr3_aa: CASSLGGQINQPQHF
v_call: TRBV6-5; d_call: TRBD1; clone_size: NA; j_call: TRBJ1-2; cdr3_nt: TGTGCCAGCAGTAGTAAGACAGGGACGAGCGGCTACACCTTC; cdr3_aa: CASSSKTGTSGYTF
v_call: TRBV29-1; d_call: NA; clone_size: few; j_call: TRBJ2-7; cdr3_nt: TGCAGCGTTACAGGCCTTTCCTACGAGCAGTACTTC; cdr3_aa: CSVTGLSYEQYF
v_call: TRBV29-1; d_call: NA; clone_size: NA; j_call: TRBJ1-5; cdr3_nt: TGCAGCGTTGGGGGCCAGAATCAGCCCCAGCATTTT; cdr3_aa: CSVGGQNQPQHF
v_call: TRBV20-1; d_call: NA; clone_size: once; j_call: TRBJ2-7; cdr3_nt: TGCAGTGCCAGCCGGAGGCGGAACGAGCAGTACTTC; cdr3_aa: CSASRRRNEQYF
v_call: TRBV5-4; d_call: NA; clone_size: NA; j_call: TRBJ2-3; cdr3_nt: TGTGCCAGCAGCCCAGAGGGCAAAGGGGGTTGGGCAGATACGCAGTATTTT; cdr3_aa: CASSPEGKGGWADTQYF
v_call: TRBV10-3; d_call: NA; clone_size: few; j_call: TRBJ1-2; cdr3_nt: TGTGCCATCAGGATTGGGGGCGCTGGATATGGCTACACCTTC; cdr3_aa: CAIRIGGAGYGYTF
v_call: TRBV29-1; d_call: NA; clone_size: few; j_call: TRBJ1-4; cdr3_nt: TGCAGCGTTGTACCGACTGGTGAAAAACTGTTTTTT; cdr3_aa: CSVVPTGEKLFF
v_call: TRBV7-9; d_call: NA; clone_size: NA; j_call: TRBJ1-2; cdr3_nt: TGTGCCAGCAGCTTAGGCGTCCAGCGCGGGCCTAACTATGGCTACACCTTC; cdr3_aa: CASSLGVQRGPNYGYTF
v_call: TRBV28; d_call: TRBD1; clone_size: NA; j_call: TRBJ2-7; cdr3_nt: TGTGCCAGCAGGACAGGGCCTTCCTACGAGCAGTACTTC; cdr3_aa: CASRTGPSYEQYF
v_call: TRBV10-3; d_call: TRBD1; clone_size: few; j_call: TRBJ1-2; cdr3_nt: TGTGCCATCAGTGAGCAGGGGGCCTATGGCTACACCTTC; cdr3_aa: CAISEQGAYGYTF
v_call: TRBV7-3; d_call: TRBD1; clone_size: NA; j_call: TRBJ2-5; cdr3_nt: TGTGCCAGCAGCGATCCCGGGACAGGGGGCGGAGAAACCCAGTACTTC; cdr3_aa: CASSDPGTGGGETQYF
v_call: TRBV29-1; d_call: TRBD1; clone_size: NA; j_call: TRBJ2-7; cdr3_nt: TGCAGCGTTGAAGCCGGGGACAGGGAAGACCACGAGCAGTACTTC; cdr3_aa: CSVEAGDREDHEQYF
v_call: TRBV7-9; d_call: TRBD2; clone_size: NA; j_call: TRBJ2-1; cdr3_nt: TGTGCCAGCTCCACGACGGGACTAGCGGGACATGAGCAGTTCTTC; cdr3_aa: CASSTTGLAGHEQFF
v_call: TRBV29-1; d_call: TRBD1; clone_size: NA; j_call: TRBJ1-2; cdr3_nt: TGCAGCGTTGAAGAAAGGGACAGGGGTAGAAATGGCTACACCTTC; cdr3_aa: CSVEERDRGRNGYTF
v_call: TRBV4-3; d_call: NA; clone_size: NA; j_call: TRBJ2-7; cdr3_nt: TGCGCCAGCAACCATTACTTCGGCGAACTCTACAATGAGCAGTACTTC; cdr3_aa: CASNHYFGELYNEQYF
v_call: TRBV4-3; d_call: TRBD2; clone_size: NA; j_call: TRBJ2-3; cdr3_nt: TGCGCCAGCAGCCAAGAGCTAGCGGGAGGGCATCTAGGCACAGATACGCAGTATTTT; cdr3_aa: CASSQELAGGHLGTDTQYF
v_call: TRBV13; d_call: TRBD1; clone_size: once; j_call: TRBJ2-1; cdr3_nt: TGTGCCAGCAGCTTAGACCCCGGGACAGCAAATGAGCAGTTCTTC; cdr3_aa: CASSLDPGTANEQFF
v_call: TRBV4-2; d_call: NA; clone_size: few; j_call: TRBJ1-4; cdr3_nt: TGTGCCAGCAGCCAAGGAGATATATCCGATTATAATGAAAAACTGTTTTTT; cdr3_aa: CASSQGDISDYNEKLFF
v_call: TRBV7-6; d_call: TRBD1; clone_size: NA; j_call: TRBJ1-6; cdr3_nt: TGTGCCAGCAGCCCGAGATCCGGGACAGCCAATTCACCCCTCCACTTT; cdr3_aa: CASSPRSGTANSPLHF
v_call: TRBV20-1; d_call: NA; clone_size: NA; j_call: TRBJ2-1; cdr3_nt: TGCAGTGCTAGACGGGGCAATGAGCAGTTCTTC; cdr3_aa: CSARRGNEQFF
v_call: TRBV3-1; d_call: NA; clone_size: once; j_call: TRBJ2-2; cdr3_nt: TGTGCCAGCAGCCAGCCGGGGGCGGACGGGGAGCTGTTTTTT; cdr3_aa: CASSQPGADGELFF
v_call: TRBV18; d_call: NA; clone_size: NA; j_call: TRBJ1-1; cdr3_nt: TGTGCCAGCTCCTTGGGAGAGCCCGGAATGAACACTGAAGCTTTCTTT; cdr3_aa: CASSLGEPGMNTEAFF
v_call: TRBV28; d_call: NA; clone_size: NA; j_call: TRBJ2-4; cdr3_nt: TGTGCCAGCAGCCCGACAGGACATATAGCCAAAAACATTCAGTACTTC; cdr3_aa: CASSPTGHIAKNIQYF
v_call: TRBV9; d_call: NA; clone_size: NA; j_call: TRBJ2-1; cdr3_nt: TGTGCCAGCAGCGTAGTTGCTCACTCGGATAATGAGCAGTTCTTC; cdr3_aa: CASSVVAHSDNEQFF
v_call: TRBV20-1; d_call: NA; clone_size: NA; j_call: TRBJ1-2; cdr3_nt: TGCAGTGCCAGAACGAGGGGGGATGGCTACACCTTC; cdr3_aa: CSARTRGDGYTF
v_call: TRBV27; d_call: NA; clone_size: NA; j_call: TRBJ2-7; cdr3_nt: TGTGCCAGCAGTTTATCTGGACAGAGCGAGCAGTACTTC; cdr3_aa: CASSLSGQSEQYF
v_call: TRBV20-1; d_call: NA; clone_size: NA; j_call: TRBJ2-1; cdr3_nt: TGCAGTGCTAGAGATCGTCAGATACATATTTACAATGAGCAGTTCTTC; cdr3_aa: CSARDRQIHIYNEQFF
v_call: TRBV5-6; d_call: TRBD2; clone_size: NA; j_call: TRBJ2-5; cdr3_nt: TGTGCCAGCAGCTCCCCACAGCGGGAGGGGGAGACCCAGTACTTC; cdr3_aa: CASSSPQREGETQYF
v_call: TRBV29-1; d_call: NA; clone_size: NA; j_call: TRBJ2-3; cdr3_nt: TGCAGCGTTGAACAAGGAGGAGGTACAGATACGCAGTATTTT; cdr3_aa: CSVEQGGGTDTQYF
v_call: TRBV6-5; d_call: TRBD1; clone_size: NA; j_call: TRBJ2-7; cdr3_nt: TGTGCCAGCAATTCCCCATCGACAGGGGCCTACGAGCAGTACTTC; cdr3_aa: CASNSPSTGAYEQYF
v_call: TRBV18; d_call: NA; clone_size: NA; j_call: TRBJ2-7; cdr3_nt: TGTGCCAGCTCACCACCGGCAGGTGACCACGGGCGCCAGTACTTC; cdr3_aa: CASSPPAGDHGRQYF
v_call: TRBV10-3; d_call: TRBD1; clone_size: NA; j_call: TRBJ2-2; cdr3_nt: TGTGCCATCGGGGGGACAGGGGACACCGGGGAGCTGTTTTTT; cdr3_aa: CAIGGTGDTGELFF
v_call: TRBV6-6; d_call: NA; clone_size: NA; j_call: TRBJ2-1; cdr3_nt: TGTGCCAGCAGTTACGAGGGGGGCTTTTACAATGAGCAGTTCTTC; cdr3_aa: CASSYEGGFYNEQFF
v_call: TRBV20-1; d_call: TRBD1; clone_size: NA; j_call: TRBJ1-6; cdr3_nt: TGCAGTGCTTTCCGTACAGGGGGCGCAGACTCACCCCCCCACTTT; cdr3_aa: CSAFRTGGADSPPHF
v_call: TRBV7-2; d_call: NA; clone_size: NA; j_call: TRBJ2-1; cdr3_nt: TGTGCCAGCAGCCTGTACGGGAGCCCGGGGAATGAGCAGTTCTTC; cdr3_aa: CASSLYGSPGNEQFF
v_call: TRBV5-1; d_call: NA; clone_size: NA; j_call: TRBJ2-5; cdr3_nt: TGCGCCAGCAGCTACGCTCCTAGAGAGACCCAGTACTTC; cdr3_aa: CASSYAPRETQYF
v_call: TRBV28; d_call: TRBD1; clone_size: NA; j_call: TRBJ1-1; cdr3_nt: TGTGCCAGCAGTTTGACAGGGGTGAGCACTGAAGCTTTCTTT; cdr3_aa: CASSLTGVSTEAFF
v_call: TRBV28; d_call: NA; clone_size: few; j_call: TRBJ1-4; cdr3_nt: TGTGCCACACGGGCACAGGGAGATGAAAAACTGTTTTTT; cdr3_aa: CATRAQGDEKLFF
v_call: TRBV28; d_call: NA; clone_size: NA; j_call: TRBJ1-4; cdr3_nt: TGTGCCAGCAGTTACAGAAATAATGAAAAACTGTTTTTT; cdr3_aa: CASSYRNNEKLFF
v_call: TRBV5-1; d_call: NA; clone_size: few; j_call: TRBJ2-5; cdr3_nt: TGCGCCAGCAGCTTGGTAGTCTTACAAGAGACCCAGTACTTC; cdr3_aa: CASSLVVLQETQYF
v_call: TRBV6-1; d_call: TRBD2; clone_size: NA; j_call: TRBJ2-7; cdr3_nt: TGTGCCAGCAGTGGAACCGTGACTAGCGGGAGTTTCTACGAGCAGTACTTC; cdr3_aa: CASSGTVTSGSFYEQYF
v_call: TRBV30; d_call: TRBD2; clone_size: few; j_call: TRBJ2-1; cdr3_nt: TGTGCCTGGAGTAGAACTAGCGGGAGGGCGCGTGAGCAGTTCTTC; cdr3_aa: CAWSRTSGRAREQFF
v_call: TRBV20-1; d_call: TRBD1; clone_size: NA; j_call: TRBJ1-1; cdr3_nt: TGCAGTGCGGGACAGGGGATGACTGAAGCTTTCTTT; cdr3_aa: CSAGQGMTEAFF
v_call: TRBV30; d_call: NA; clone_size: NA; j_call: TRBJ1-1; cdr3_nt: TGTGCCTGGATGTCCGGATTGGGCACTGAAGCTTTCTTT; cdr3_aa: CAWMSGLGTEAFF
v_call: TRBV20-1; d_call: NA; clone_size: few; j_call: TRBJ2-1; cdr3_nt: TGCAGTGCTAGCGGACAGACGAGCTCCTACAATGAGCAGTTCTTC; cdr3_aa: CSASGQTSSYNEQFF
v_call: TRBV13; d_call: NA; clone_size: many; j_call: TRBJ2-2; cdr3_nt: TGTGCCAGCAGCTTAGTTTCCGGGGAGCTGTTTTTT; cdr3_aa: CASSLVSGELFF